This TCR beta chain came from a study of vaccination and CD4 T cells after COVID-19. Overall study: Taking of post-vaccine samples occurred a median approximately 70 days after dose two (range 14 to 241). Overlapping peptides covering the spike proteins of SARS-CoV-2, HCoV-NL63, HCoV-OC43 and HCoV-229E were added to stimulate cells. Treatment of control cultures consisted of a CEFX pool, an HIV-1 Nef pool, or no peptide.

Comment on this clonotype: The antigen is unknown.

Treatment specified: approximately 10-day PBMC culture with coronavirus spike peptide pools or control peptides (ViraFEST assay). Sequencing of cultured CD4+ T cell DNA used the Oncomine TCR Beta short-read assay. TCRdb recomputed calls from the PCR reads with MiXCR, one row per CDR3 protein. The sample lists some 15,000 distinct CDR3 sequences; more than 65% were seen once. The length of the CDR3 is 16 residues. V was pared by 6 bases and J by 4 bases, with 24 bases between. CDR1 and CDR2 from the germline V gene are DFQATT and SNEGSKA (reference sequence). V and J are TRBV20-1 and TRBJ1-2; a possible D gene is TRBD1 (5 bases). Sequencing was carried out using CD4+ T cells from blood, cultured in vitro. This receptor was obtained from a human donor who had recovered from COVID-19. The CDR3 sequence: CSAPRDPRGGSYGYTF. As DNA, the CDR3 is TGCAGTGCGCCCCGGGACCCAAGGGGAGGGTCCTATGGCTACACCTTC.